The rows below give T cell receptor beta chains drawn from one sample of a study of blood T cell repertoires in COVID-19. The method was immunoSEQ multiplex PCR; TCRdb's version includes in-frame clones alone and lacks a portion of them. Among about 250,000 clones listed, roughly 83% were seen once. The sequenced sample was peripheral blood. Receptors were obtained from a man aged 35 to 55 with acute or convalescent COVID-19. CDR3s include the opening cysteine and the closing phenylalanine or tryptophan. A D gene is named only where the DNA matches it firmly. Clone size is given for some rows only: seen once, a few or many times, or a class if the clone is expanded.

CDR3aa	CDR3nt	abundance	v_gene	j_gene	d_gene
CSVERVVTSTDTQYF	TGCAGCGTTGAGAGGGTAGTAACTAGCACAGATACGCAGTATTTT	-	TRBV29-1	TRBJ2-3	-
CASSYGTGGNYGYTF	TGTGCCAGCAGTTATGGGACAGGGGGGAACTATGGCTACACCTTC	-	TRBV5-6	TRBJ1-2	TRBD1
CASSQSSNQPQHF	TGTGCCAGCAGCCAATCAAGCAATCAGCCCCAGCATTTT	-	TRBV3-1/TRBV3-2	TRBJ1-5	-
CASSLLVGLEQYF	TGTGCCAGCAGCTTACTAGTTGGGCTCGAGCAGTACTTC	-	TRBV5-6	TRBJ2-7	-
CASSLDRGYGYTF	TGTGCCAGCAGCCTCGACAGGGGCTATGGCTACACCTTC	-	TRBV27	TRBJ1-2	TRBD1
CASSLSPLGQSTDTQYF	TGCGCCAGCAGCTTATCCCCCCTCGGACAGAGCACAGATACGCAGTATTTT	-	TRBV5-1	TRBJ2-3	-
CASSASGTSGNTGELFF	TGTGCCAGCAGCGCCTCCGGGACTAGCGGGAACACCGGGGAGCTGTTTTTT	-	TRBV5-4	TRBJ2-2	TRBD2
CASRTGDTEAFF	TGTGCCAGCAGGACAGGGGACACTGAAGCTTTCTTT	-	TRBV28	TRBJ1-1	TRBD1
CASSPRTGTYEQYF	TGTGCCAGCAGCCCACGGACAGGAACCTACGAGCAGTACTTC	-	TRBV11-2	TRBJ2-7	TRBD1
CASSMGRGYNSPLHF	TGTGCCAGTAGTATGGGCAGGGGCTATAATTCACCCCTCCACTTT	few	TRBV19	TRBJ1-6	-
CASNRELPGNTIYF	TGTGCCAGCAACAGGGAACTACCTGGAAACACCATATATTTT	once	TRBV2	TRBJ1-3	-